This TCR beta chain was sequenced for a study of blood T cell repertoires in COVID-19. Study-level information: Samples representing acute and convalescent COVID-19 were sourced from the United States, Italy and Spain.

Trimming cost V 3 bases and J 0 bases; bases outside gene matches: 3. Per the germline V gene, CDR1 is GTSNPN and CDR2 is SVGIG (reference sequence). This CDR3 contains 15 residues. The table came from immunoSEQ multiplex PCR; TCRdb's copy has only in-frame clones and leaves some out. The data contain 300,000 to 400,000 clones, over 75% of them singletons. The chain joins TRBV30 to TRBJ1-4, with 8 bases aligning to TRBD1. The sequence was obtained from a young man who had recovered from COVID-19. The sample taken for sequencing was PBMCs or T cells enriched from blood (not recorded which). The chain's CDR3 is CAWRTGQATNEKLFF. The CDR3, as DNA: TGTGCCTGGAGGACGGGACAGGCAACTAATGAAAAACTGTTTTTT.